One sample yielded the 7 T cell receptor beta chains listed below, sequenced in a study of neoadjuvant anti-PD-1 for oral cavity cancer. Sequencing used immunoSEQ multiplex PCR; TCRdb keeps in-frame clones, though not all of them. Altogether some 9,500 clones are present, just over 65% being singletons, with the ten largest covering roughly 4.5%. Specified time point: after neoadjuvant nivolumab, at surgical resection. The sample here was PBMCs, taken after nivolumab (anti-PD-1) treatment. All receptors come from a person aged 40 to 85 with oral cavity squamous cell carcinoma.

This clone occurred a few times. The J gene is TRBJ2-7, the V gene TRBV21-1; whether TRBD1, the table's D call, matches the DNA was not checked. TRBV21-1 represents a pseudogene. The CDR3 runs 12 residues. For the CDR3, the DNA is TGTGCCACGAGACAGGGGAATGGGGGGCAGTACTTC. This encodes CATRQGNGGQYF.

The genes are TRBV2 and TRBJ2-3; tentatively, D is TRBD1 or TRBD2 (5 bases each). This CDR3 has 14 amino acids. V was shortened by 7 bases and J by 1 base, with 12 bases between the two germline ends. Germline V gene lookup returns CDR1 SNHLY and CDR2 FYNNEI. CDR3 DNA: TGTGCCAGCACTCCCGGGACCGGCACAGATACGCAGTATTTT. Translation gives CASTPGTGTDTQYF.

V usage is TRBV5-5 and J usage is TRBJ2-2; 11 nucleotides align to TRBD1. Germline trimming cut 3 bases from V and 4 bases from J; bases unmatched to any gene: 5. The CDR3 contains 16 residues. Germline CDR1 and CDR2: SGHKS and YYEKEE (reference sequence). CDR3 residues: CASSSGQGAITGELFF. The CDR3 nucleotides are TGTGCCAGCAGCTCCGGACAGGGGGCTATCACCGGGGAGCTGTTTTTT. The full variable domain, completed using reference TRBV5-5 and TRBJ2-2, is DAGVTQSPTHLIKTRGQQVTLRCSPISGHKSVSWYQQVLGQGPQFIFQYYEKEERGRGNFPDRFSARQFPNYSSELNVNALLLGDSALYLCASSSGQGAITGELFFGEGSRLTVL.

The genes are TRBV28 and TRBJ1-1; D ambiguous. The CDR3 contains 13 residues. Trimming pared 2 bases from V and 5 bases from J, leaving 9 bases between. Germline CDR1 and CDR2: MDHEN and SYDVKM. CDR3 DNA sequence: TGTGCCAGCAGTTTAGCGGGGAGGACTGAAGCTTTCTTT. The encoded protein is CASSLAGRTEAFF.

This chain joins TRBV11-1 and TRBJ1-1, with TRBD1 matching over 8 bases. This CDR3 spans 13 amino acids. After removal of 8 bases from V and 4 bases from J, the junction contained 6 bases not matched to a gene. Germline V gene sequence: CDR1 SGHAT, CDR2 FQDESV (reference sequence). DNA of the CDR3: TGTGCCAGCTATGGAACAGGGGGCACTGAAGCTTTCTTT. It codes for CASYGTGGTEAFF.

Details on this clone: Because the CDR3's place on the DNA is in doubt, the DNA is left out and the CDR3 is given as listed by TCRdb. This chain links TRBV13 with TRBJ1-1. CDR1 PRHDT and CDR2 FYEKMQ come from the germline V gene (reference sequence). From its first to its last residue, the CDR3 has 14 amino acids. The CDR3 region is CASRPFGPGTEAFF.

The chain is built from TRBV11-2 and TRBJ2-2; D may be TRBD1 or TRBD2 (5 bases each). The V and J ends lost 0 bases and 0 bases respectively, with 14 bases between them. Germline CDR1 is SGHAT and CDR2 is FQNNGV. The CDR3 spans 18 residues. The CDR3 DNA sequence: TGTGCCAGCAGCTTAGATAGTAGGGGACCGGCGAACACCGGGGAGCTGTTTTTT. Protein sequence: CASSLDSRGPANTGELFF.